Reported below is one TCR beta chain. Its target is not known. The assay was immunoSEQ multiplex PCR, and TCRdb's table has in-frame clones only and misses some. The sample's table shows about 140,000 clones. This entry belongs to a study of T cell responses to AZD1222 COVID-19 vaccine. Points from the study as a whole: Nearly half of spike-specific TCRs reportedly target unmutated variant regions. Vaccine-associated CD4 TCRs ranged over spike, dominating at 160-218 and 743-854.

The CDR3 has 15 residues. Germline V gene lookup returns CDR1 SGHTA and CDR2 FQGNSA. The V end was cut by 2 bases, the J end by 4 bases, with 12 bases between. The TCR was taken from an adult in good health. The rearrangement joins TRBV7-2 to TRBJ1-5; D is perhaps TRBD1 (6 bases). Sequenced material: peripheral blood. The CDR3 loop is CASSLTGQLNQPQHF. In DNA form, the CDR3 reads TGTGCCAGCAGCTTAACGGGACAACTGAATCAGCCCCAGCATTTT.